This entry lists 14 T cell receptor beta chains sequenced from one sample in a study of OX40 agonist ivuxolimab in advanced cancers. TCRdb keeps only in-frame clones here, not all; method: immunoSEQ multiplex PCR. The sample contains about 96,000 clones, 84% of which appear only once. Source: CD4+ or CD8+ T cells sorted from blood, taken in a trial of the OX40 agonist ivuxolimab. These receptors all stem from an adult with an advanced solid tumor such as melanoma, head and neck, liver or kidney cancer.

In this sample, this clone turned up a few times. The V and J genes are TRBV7-9 and TRBJ1-5; possibly TRBD1 for D (5 bases). Trimming took off 4 bases at V and 5 bases at J, with 6 bases between the two ends. Per germline, CDR1 SEHNR and CDR2 FQNEAQ (reference sequence). There are 12 residues in the CDR3. The chain's CDR3 is CASSWGDQPQHF. CDR3 bases: TGTGCCAGCAGCTGGGGGGATCAGCCCCAGCATTTT.

CDR3 nucleotides: TGTGCCACCCCTGGACAGCCCGGGGATCAGCCCCAGCATTTT. It codes for CATPGQPGDQPQHF. The chain has TRBV5-6 and TRBJ1-5, with D possibly being TRBD1 (6 bases). The length of the CDR3 is 14 residues. Germline-derived CDR1 and CDR2 are SGHDT and YYEEEE. Trimming took 9 bases from V and 5 from J, leaving 18 bases between them.

A few counts support this clone. The chain combines TRBV7-2 with TRBJ2-2; D remains ambiguous. V lost 7 bases, J lost 3 bases, and 6 bases lay in between. Germline loops: CDR1 SGHTA, CDR2 FQGNSA. The CDR3 totals 12 residues. The CDR3 DNA reads TGTGCCAGCACGACTTACACCGGGGAGCTGTTTTTT. This codes for CASTTYTGELFF.

This clone has only one observation. The rearrangement uses TRBV6-1 and TRBJ1-4; 9 bases are a match to TRBD1. V shed 4 bases, J shed 4 bases, and the junction held 4 bases outside the gene matches. This CDR3 has 15 amino acids. Germline CDR1 is MNHNS and CDR2 is SASEGT. CDR3 DNA sequence: TGTGCCAGCAGTGCCTCGACAGGGGGTAATGAAAAACTGTTTTTT. Translated, it gives CASSASTGGNEKLFF.

The V and J genes are TRBV19 and TRBJ2-5; 7 bases are shared with TRBD2. The V segment lost 3 bases and the J segment 5 bases; nucleotides outside the gene matches: 15. This CDR3 is 17 amino acids long. Germline CDR1 LNHDA, CDR2 SQIVND (reference sequence). The CDR3 DNA reads as TGTGCCAGTAGTATGCGGGGTCTAGCGGCCCTAACGGAGACCCAGTACTTC. Its translation: CASSMRGLAALTETQYF.

J is TRBJ1-1 and V is TRBV19; D remains unclear. This CDR3 spans 13 amino acids. Deletions cut 3 bases from V and 6 bases from J, with 11 bases between. Germline CDR1 is LNHDA and CDR2 is SQIVND (reference sequence). This CDR3 reads CASSMVGLAEAFF. The CDR3 DNA reads TGTGCCAGTAGTATGGTGGGGTTGGCTGAAGCTTTCTTT.

V and J are TRBV4-1 and TRBJ2-7; TRBD1 is a possible D gene (6 bases). The germline V gene has CDR1 MGHRA and CDR2 YSYEKL. Trimming removed 3 bases at V and 5 bases at J, with 14 bases between. This CDR3 has 14 residues. The CDR3 region is CASSHAGTYNEQYF. In DNA form, the CDR3 reads TGCGCCAGCAGCCATGCCGGGACATATAACGAGCAGTACTTC.

This clone was picked up a small number of times. The chain carries TRBV5-4 and TRBJ2-1, with 8 bases matching TRBD2. The CDR3 is made up of 16 amino acids. Germline assignment: CDR1 SGHNT and CDR2 YYREEE (reference sequence). J was trimmed by 0 bases and V by 4 bases; bases with no gene match: 6. The CDR3 loop is CASSRGGLSSYNEQFF. CDR3 DNA sequence: TGTGCCAGCAGCCGGGGGGGTCTCAGCTCCTACAATGAGCAGTTCTTC.

The rearrangement uses TRBV4-3 and TRBJ2-1; no clear D. The germline gives CDR1 LGHNA, CDR2 YSLEER. This CDR3 region has 14 residues. V was cut by 0 bases and J by 7 bases, with 10 bases left in between. CDR3 in DNA: TGCGCCAGCAGCCAAGAATCCCATCATAATGAGCAGTTCTTC. This gives the protein CASSQESHHNEQFF.

The rearrangement links TRBV2 to TRBJ2-7; D may be TRBD2 (5 bases). CDR1 is SNHLY, CDR2 FYNNEI, per germline. Trimming cost V 3 bases and J 5 bases, with 17 bases left between them. This CDR3 comprises 15 residues. The CDR3 nucleotides are TGTGCCAGCAGTGACCTACTAGGCGTATCCAACGAGCAGTACTTC. This translates into CASSDLLGVSNEQYF.

The chain has TRBV2 and TRBJ2-2; 8 positions match TRBD1. The CDR3 is made up of 15 amino acids. With 7 bases clipped from V and 0 bases from J, the junction kept 4 bases outside the gene matches. In germline, CDR1 is SNHLY, CDR2 FYNNEI. DNA for the CDR3: TGTGCCAGCACCGGACAGGGCGCGAACACCGGGGAGCTGTTTTTT. Amino acids: CASTGQGANTGELFF.

This chain joins TRBV12-5 and TRBJ2-3; D is tentatively TRBD1 or TRBD2 (5 bases each). Germline V CDR1 and CDR2: LGHNT, FRNRAP. The CDR3 is 15 amino acids. V lost 6 bases and J 2 bases, leaving 15 bases between the germline ends. Here the CDR3 reads CASGKGTQFTDTQYF. In DNA form, the CDR3 reads TGTGCTAGTGGGAAAGGGACCCAATTCACAGATACGCAGTATTTT.

The chain combines TRBV5-1 with TRBJ2-1, with TRBD1 matching 12 bases. Germline V gene sequence: CDR1 SGHRS, CDR2 YFSETQ. The CDR3 is made up of 14 amino acids. Losses at the gene ends were 5 bases for V and 9 bases for J; bases not matched to a gene: 6. CDR3 sequence reads: CASSSGTGGGEQFF. CDR3 coding DNA: TGCGCCAGCAGTTCCGGGACAGGGGGCGGTGAGCAGTTCTTC. The full variable domain, in which reference TRBV5-1 and TRBJ2-1 provide the parts outside the CDR3, is KAGVTQTPRYLIKTRGQQVTLSCSPISGHRSVSWYQQTPGQGLQFLFEYFSETQRNKGNFPGRFSGRQFSNSRSEMNVSTLELGDSALYLCASSSGTGGGEQFFGPGTRLTVL.

The gene calls are TRBV11-1 and TRBJ2-7; the D gene is possibly TRBD1 (5 bases). This CDR3 spans 14 amino acids. The ends were cut back, 8 bases at V and 1 base at J, with 15 bases in the middle. Germline assignment: CDR1 SGHAT and CDR2 FQDESV (reference sequence). In DNA form, the CDR3 reads TGTGCCAGCGGTGCAGGGCCGCCGTCCTACGAGCAGTACTTC. This gives the protein CASGAGPPSYEQYF. Variable domain in full (rest from reference TRBV11-1 and TRBJ2-7): EAEVAQSPRYKITEKSQAVAFWCDPISGHATLYWYRQILGQGPELLVQFQDESVVDDSQLPKDRFSAERLKGVDSTLKIQPAELGDSAMYLCASGAGPPSYEQYFGPGTRLTVT.